This T cell receptor beta chain was identified in a study of cytomegalovirus exposure and HLA in healthy donors. General observations from the study: TCR beta V segments were, for the most part, productive about 87% or about 30% of the time in an earlier analysis. The study put 150 to 200 TCR beta chains on its list as cytomegalovirus-associated.

Comment on this clone: Its antigen remains unidentified.

This CDR3 is 15 amino acids long. Germline assignment: CDR1 LNHDA and CDR2 SQIVND (reference sequence). The germline V and J ends were trimmed by 1 base and 0 bases, with 6 bases remaining between them. The primer mix had 60 Vbeta and 13 Jbeta primers. The authors' processing: Later, an analysis found around 80 million unique TCR beta chains, and 8.5 million to 12 million of these were shared. Assay used: immunoSEQ multiplex PCR; TCRdb lists only in-frame clones, some missing. V, J and clone size are taken as reported in that table, and D and trimming were inferred from the DNA itself. This sample lists 100,000 to 150,000 clones; its ten largest clones have about 2.7%.

Material: PBMCs. The chain couples TRBV19 to TRBJ2-2; D is unresolved. The sequence derives from a man aged 25-45 years in good health and CMV-seronegative. The CDR3 is CASSIAPANTGELFF. CDR3 coding DNA: TGTGCCAGTAGTATAGCGCCAGCGAACACCGGGGAGCTGTTTTTT.